This T cell receptor (beta chain) is drawn from a study of blood T cell repertoires in COVID-19 (dated by TCRdb to the early 2020s). For the study in its entirety: Collaborator samples came from the United States, Italy and Spain and covered acute and convalescent phases of COVID-19. The dataset comprised deeply sampled blood TCRbeta repertoires from subjects exposed to, actively infected with, or recovered from COVID-19. The samples were drawn from the first 160 participants of the ongoing ImmuneRACE study and from some 1,300 subjects provided by 6 global collaborators. The repertoires were made available in a free public database intended to serve as a resource for research on the immune response to SARS-CoV-2. Nearly every sample came with metadata listing a de-identified subject ID, COVID-19 status, age in years and sex. HLA class I and class II types, where available, came from metadata supplied by the sample provider rather than from assay-based typing. The prospective study material was composed of cDNA or gDNA derived from T cells, B-cell-depleted T cells, or PBMCs.

On the study overall, not on this receptor specifically: Clinical and demographic metadata were provided uncurated, with the amount varying by source and participant.

V has 3 bases trimmed and J has 5 bases trimmed; junction bases matching no gene number 7. The CDR3 numbers 13 residues from cysteine through phenylalanine. Of all the DNA, just the CDR3 is kept, 39 bases in frame from base 1. Taken from the germline V gene, the CDR1 and CDR2 loops are SQVTM and ANQGSEA. TCRbeta CDR3 regions were amplified from genomic DNA by means of the immunoSEQ Assay, a bias-controlled multiplex PCR. The source study handled its data this way. The number of nucleated cells in each sample was estimated by amplification of reference gene primers within the assay. To quantify the absolute abundance of each unique TCRbeta CDR3 rearrangement, sequence reads were collapsed and filtered. For each sample, productive Simpson clonality was calculated as the square root of Simpson's diversity index over productive rearrangements. In its TCRdb copy, this immuneACCESS table keeps in-frame sequences only and misses some clones. Where compared with another copy, unresolved V genes explain less than half of these, and the others have no known cause. V and J calls plus clone size are reproduced from that table; the DNA served to infer D and trimming. The sample contains 65,000 to 75,000 clones, about 80% of them found a single time. The top ten clonotypes cover 4.5% to 5.5% of the sample.

As to this clone: Its antigen remains unidentified. No base-level quality is on record; no much larger clone is a single base apart.

The collaborating institutions used their own protocols to collect whole blood in K2EDTA tubes. Collaborator samples were shipped for TCRbeta analysis as frozen whole blood, isolated PBMCs, or DNA extracted from either sample type. Here the chain combines TRBV29-1 and TRBJ2-7, with TRBD1 matching 7 junction bases. The sequencing sample was made of peripheral blood. The clonotype originates from a woman aged 55-70 years with acute or convalescent COVID-19. The CDR3 corresponds to CSVDGRGFNEQYF. The nucleotide sequence is TGCAGCGTTGATGGCAGGGGGTTCAACGAGCAGTACTTC.